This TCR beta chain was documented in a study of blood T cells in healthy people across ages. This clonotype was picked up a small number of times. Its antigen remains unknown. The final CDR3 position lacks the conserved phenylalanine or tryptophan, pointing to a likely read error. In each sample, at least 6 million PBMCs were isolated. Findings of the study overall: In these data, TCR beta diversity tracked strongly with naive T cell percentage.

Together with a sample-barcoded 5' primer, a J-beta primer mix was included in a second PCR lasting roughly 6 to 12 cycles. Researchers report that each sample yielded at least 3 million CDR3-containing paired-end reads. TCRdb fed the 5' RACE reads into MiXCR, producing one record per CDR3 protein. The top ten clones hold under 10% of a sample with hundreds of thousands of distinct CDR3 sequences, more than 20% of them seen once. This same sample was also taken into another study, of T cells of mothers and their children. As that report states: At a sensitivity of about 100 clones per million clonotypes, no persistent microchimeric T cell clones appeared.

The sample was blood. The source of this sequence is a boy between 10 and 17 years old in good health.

The CDR3 is CSVDERGETQYL. For the CDR3, the DNA is TGCAGCGTTGACGAGCGGGGAGAGACCCAGTACCTC. This chain links TRBV29-1 with TRBJ2-5; 7 bases match TRBD2. Germline V gene data show CDR1 as SQVTM and CDR2 as ANQGSEA. This CDR3 is 12 amino acids long. Trimming took 3 bases from V and 4 from J; bases not matched to a gene: 2.